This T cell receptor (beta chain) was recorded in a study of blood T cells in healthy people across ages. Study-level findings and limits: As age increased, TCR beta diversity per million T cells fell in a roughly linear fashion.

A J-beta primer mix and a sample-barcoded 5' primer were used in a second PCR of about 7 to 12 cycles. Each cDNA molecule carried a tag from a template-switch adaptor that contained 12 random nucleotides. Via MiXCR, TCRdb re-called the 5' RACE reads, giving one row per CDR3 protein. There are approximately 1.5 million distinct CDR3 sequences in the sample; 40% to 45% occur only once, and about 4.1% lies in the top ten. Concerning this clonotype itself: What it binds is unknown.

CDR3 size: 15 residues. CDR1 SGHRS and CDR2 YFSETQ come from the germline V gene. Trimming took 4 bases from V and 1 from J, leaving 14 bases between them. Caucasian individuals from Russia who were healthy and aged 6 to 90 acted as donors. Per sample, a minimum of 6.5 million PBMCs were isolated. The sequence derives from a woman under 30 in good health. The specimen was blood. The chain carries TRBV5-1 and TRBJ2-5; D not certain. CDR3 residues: CASSPGFPGQETQYF. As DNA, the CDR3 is TGCGCCAGCAGCCCAGGCTTCCCGGGCCAAGAGACCCAGTACTTC.